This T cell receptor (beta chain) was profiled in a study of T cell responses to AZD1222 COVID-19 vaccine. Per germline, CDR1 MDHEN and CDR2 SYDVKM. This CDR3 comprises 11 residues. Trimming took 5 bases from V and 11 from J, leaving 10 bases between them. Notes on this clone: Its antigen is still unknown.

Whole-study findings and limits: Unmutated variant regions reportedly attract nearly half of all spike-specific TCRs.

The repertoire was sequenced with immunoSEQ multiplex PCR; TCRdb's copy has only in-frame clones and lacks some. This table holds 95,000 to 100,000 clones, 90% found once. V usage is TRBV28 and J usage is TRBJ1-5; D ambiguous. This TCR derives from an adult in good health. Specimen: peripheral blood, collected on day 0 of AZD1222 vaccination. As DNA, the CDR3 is TGTGCCAGCAGTCCGCGGGAAGCCCAGCATTTT. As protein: CASSPREAQHF.